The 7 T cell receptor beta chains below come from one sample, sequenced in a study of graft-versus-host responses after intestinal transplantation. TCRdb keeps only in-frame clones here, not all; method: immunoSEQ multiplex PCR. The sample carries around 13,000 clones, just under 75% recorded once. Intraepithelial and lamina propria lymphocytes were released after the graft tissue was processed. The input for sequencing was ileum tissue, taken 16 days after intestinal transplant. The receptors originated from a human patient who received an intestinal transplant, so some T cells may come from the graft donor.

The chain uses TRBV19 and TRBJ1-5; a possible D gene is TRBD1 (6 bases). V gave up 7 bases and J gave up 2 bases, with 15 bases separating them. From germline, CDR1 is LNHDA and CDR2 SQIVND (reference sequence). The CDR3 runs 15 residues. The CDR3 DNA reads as TGTGCCAGTACCAAGGACAGTAGAGGCAATCAGCCCCAGCATTTT. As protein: CASTKDSRGNQPQHF.

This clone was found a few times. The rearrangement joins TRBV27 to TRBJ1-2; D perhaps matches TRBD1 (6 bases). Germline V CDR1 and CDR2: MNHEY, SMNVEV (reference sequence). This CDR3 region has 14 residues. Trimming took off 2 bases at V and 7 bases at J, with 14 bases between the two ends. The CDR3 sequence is CASSLSQGMGGYTF. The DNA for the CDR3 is TGTGCCAGCAGTTTAAGTCAGGGGATGGGTGGCTACACCTTC.

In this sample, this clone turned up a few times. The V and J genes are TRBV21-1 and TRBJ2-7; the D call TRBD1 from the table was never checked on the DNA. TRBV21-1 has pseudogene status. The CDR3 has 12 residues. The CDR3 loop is CASSSPFREQYF. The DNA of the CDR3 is TGTGCCAGCAGCAGCCCGTTCAGGGAGCAGTACTTC.

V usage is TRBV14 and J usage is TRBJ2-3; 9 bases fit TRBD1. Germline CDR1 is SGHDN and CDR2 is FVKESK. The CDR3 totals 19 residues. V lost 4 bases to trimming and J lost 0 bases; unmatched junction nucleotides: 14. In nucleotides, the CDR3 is TGTGCCAGCAGCCCCAGGGACAGGGCAAGGAGGGATAGCACAGATACGCAGTATTTT. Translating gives CASSPRDRARRDSTDTQYF.

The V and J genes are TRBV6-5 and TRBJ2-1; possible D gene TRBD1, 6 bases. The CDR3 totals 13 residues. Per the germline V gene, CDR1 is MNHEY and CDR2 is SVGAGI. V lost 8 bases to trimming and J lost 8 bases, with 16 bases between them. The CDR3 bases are TGTGCCAGCGGGCTACGGACAGTTGATGAGCAGTTCTTC. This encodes CASGLRTVDEQFF.

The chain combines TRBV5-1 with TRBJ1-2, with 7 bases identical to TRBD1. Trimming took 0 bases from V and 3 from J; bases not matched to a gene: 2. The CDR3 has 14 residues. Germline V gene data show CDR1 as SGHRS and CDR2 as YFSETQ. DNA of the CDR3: TGCGCCAGCAGCTTGGAAACAGGGGACTATGGCTACACCTTC. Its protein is CASSLETGDYGYTF.

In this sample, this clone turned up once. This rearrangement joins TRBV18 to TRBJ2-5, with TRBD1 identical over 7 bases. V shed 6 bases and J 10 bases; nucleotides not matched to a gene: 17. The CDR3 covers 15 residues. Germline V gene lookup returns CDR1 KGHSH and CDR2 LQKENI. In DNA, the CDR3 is TGTGCCAGCTCCACAATCACAGGGGATAGAGTGGACCAGTACTTC. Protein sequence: CASSTITGDRVDQYF.